This T cell receptor (beta chain) was profiled in a study of T cell changes during pregnancy in multiple sclerosis (dated by TCRdb to the late 2010s). Describing the broader study: The study looked at changes in the T cell repertoire across pregnancy in women with multiple sclerosis.

Concerning this clone itself: The antigen it recognizes is unknown. No much larger clone is present one base from it, and per-base qualities are unavailable.

The library relied on the immunoSEQ multiplex PCR assay. TCRdb holds this immuneACCESS table with in-frame rearrangements only. Some clones are missing; in checked studies, unresolved V genes explain under half, and the rest has no known cause. This sample holds around 40,000 clones; roughly 90% were observed only once. Together, the top ten hold approximately 0.38% of the sample. The CDR3, from cysteine to phenylalanine, totals 15 residues. This entry keeps only the CDR3 DNA: 45 bases, framed from base 1. The germline V gene (reference sequence) yields SEHNR for CDR1 and FQNEAQ for CDR2. V is cut back by 5 bases and J by 5 bases, with 7 bases in the junction unmatched.

The source material was CD4+ T cells from peripheral blood mononuclear cells, sampled in the second trimester of pregnancy. The chain joins TRBV7-9 to TRBJ1-2; 11 bases in the middle match TRBD1. The sequence came from a female donor with multiple sclerosis, enrolled in a pregnancy study. The CDR3 region reads CASSVIRDRGYGYTF. The base sequence is TGTGCCAGCAGCGTAATCCGGGACAGGGGGTATGGCTACACCTTC.